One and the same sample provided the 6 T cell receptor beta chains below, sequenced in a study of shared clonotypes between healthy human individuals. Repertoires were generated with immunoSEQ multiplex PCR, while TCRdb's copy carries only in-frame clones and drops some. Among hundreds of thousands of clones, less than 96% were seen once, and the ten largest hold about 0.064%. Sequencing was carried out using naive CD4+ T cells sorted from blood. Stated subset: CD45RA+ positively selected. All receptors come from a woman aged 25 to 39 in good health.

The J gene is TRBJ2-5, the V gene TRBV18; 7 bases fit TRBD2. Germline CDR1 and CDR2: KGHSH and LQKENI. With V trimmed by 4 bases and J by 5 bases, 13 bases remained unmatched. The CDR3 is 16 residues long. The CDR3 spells CASSLSLASYEETQYF. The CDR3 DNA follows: TGTGCCAGCTCACTCTCACTAGCGTCCTACGAGGAGACCCAGTACTTC.

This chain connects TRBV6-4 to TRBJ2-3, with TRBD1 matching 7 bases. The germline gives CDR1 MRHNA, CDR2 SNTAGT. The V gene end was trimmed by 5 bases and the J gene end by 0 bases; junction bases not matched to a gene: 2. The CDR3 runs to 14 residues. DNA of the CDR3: TGTGCCAGCAGTAGGACAGGAAGCACAGATACGCAGTATTTT. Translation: CASSRTGSTDTQYF.

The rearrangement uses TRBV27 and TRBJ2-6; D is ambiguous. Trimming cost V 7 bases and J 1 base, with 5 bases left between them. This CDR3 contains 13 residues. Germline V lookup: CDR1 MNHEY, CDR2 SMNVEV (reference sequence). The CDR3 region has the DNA TGTGCCAGCAAGATTTCTGGGGCCAACGTCCTGACTTTC. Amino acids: CASKISGANVLTF.

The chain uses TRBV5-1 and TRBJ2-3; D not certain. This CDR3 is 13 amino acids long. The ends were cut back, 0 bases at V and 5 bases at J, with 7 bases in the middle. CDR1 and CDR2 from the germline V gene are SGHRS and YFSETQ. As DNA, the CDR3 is TGCGCCAGCAGCTTGGCAGATCGAGATACGCAGTATTTT. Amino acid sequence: CASSLADRDTQYF. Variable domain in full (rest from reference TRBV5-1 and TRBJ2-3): KAGVTQTPRYLIKTRGQQVTLSCSPISGHRSVSWYQQTPGQGLQFLFEYFSETQRNKGNFPGRFSGRQFSNSRSEMNVSTLELGDSALYLCASSLADRDTQYFGPGTRLTVL.

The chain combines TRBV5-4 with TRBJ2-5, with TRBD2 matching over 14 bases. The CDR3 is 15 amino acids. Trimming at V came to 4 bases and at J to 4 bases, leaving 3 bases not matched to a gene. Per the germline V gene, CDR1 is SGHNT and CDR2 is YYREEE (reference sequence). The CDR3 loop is CASSPGTSGGETQYF. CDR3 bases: TGTGCCAGCAGCCCCGGGACTAGCGGGGGAGAGACCCAGTACTTC.

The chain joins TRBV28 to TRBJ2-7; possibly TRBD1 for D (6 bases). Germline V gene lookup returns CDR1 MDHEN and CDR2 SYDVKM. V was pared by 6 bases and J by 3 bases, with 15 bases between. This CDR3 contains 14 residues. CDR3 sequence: CASRTPGHNYEQYF. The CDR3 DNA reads TGTGCCAGCAGAACGCCGGGACACAACTACGAGCAGTACTTC.